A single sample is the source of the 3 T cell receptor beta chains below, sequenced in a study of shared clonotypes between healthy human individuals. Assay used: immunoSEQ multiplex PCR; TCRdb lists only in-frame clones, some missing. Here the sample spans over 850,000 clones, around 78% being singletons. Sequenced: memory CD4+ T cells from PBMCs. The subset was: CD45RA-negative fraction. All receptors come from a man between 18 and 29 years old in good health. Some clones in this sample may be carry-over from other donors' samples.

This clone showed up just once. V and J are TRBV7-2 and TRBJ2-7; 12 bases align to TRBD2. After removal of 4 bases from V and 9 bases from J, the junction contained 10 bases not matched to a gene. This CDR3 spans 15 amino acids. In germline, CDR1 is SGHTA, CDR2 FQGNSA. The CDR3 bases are TGTGCCAGCAGCTCGCCGGGACTAGCGGGTTCGGTGCAGTACTTC. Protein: CASSSPGLAGSVQYF.

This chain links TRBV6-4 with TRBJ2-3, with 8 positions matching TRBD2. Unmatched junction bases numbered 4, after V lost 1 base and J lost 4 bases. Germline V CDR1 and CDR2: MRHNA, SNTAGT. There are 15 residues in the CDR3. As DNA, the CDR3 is TGTGCCAGCAGTGACTTACCGGGAGGGGCAGATACGCAGTATTTT. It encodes CASSDLPGGADTQYF.

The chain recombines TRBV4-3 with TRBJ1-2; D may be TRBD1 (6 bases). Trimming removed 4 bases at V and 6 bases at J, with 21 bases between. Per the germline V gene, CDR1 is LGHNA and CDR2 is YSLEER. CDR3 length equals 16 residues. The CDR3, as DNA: TGCGCCAGCAGCCCAAGGCTGATGGACAGCCGTAATGGCTACACCTTC. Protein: CASSPRLMDSRNGYTF.